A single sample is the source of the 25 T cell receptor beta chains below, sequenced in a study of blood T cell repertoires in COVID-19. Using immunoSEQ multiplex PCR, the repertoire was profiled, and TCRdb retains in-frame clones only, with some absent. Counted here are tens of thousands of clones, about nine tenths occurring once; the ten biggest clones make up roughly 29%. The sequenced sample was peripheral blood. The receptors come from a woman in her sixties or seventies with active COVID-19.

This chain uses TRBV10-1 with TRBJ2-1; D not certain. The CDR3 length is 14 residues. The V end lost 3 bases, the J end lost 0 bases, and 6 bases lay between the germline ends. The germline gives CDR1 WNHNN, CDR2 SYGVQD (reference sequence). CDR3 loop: CASSDPSSYNEQFF. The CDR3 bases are TGCGCCAGCAGTGACCCTAGCTCCTACAATGAGCAGTTCTTC.

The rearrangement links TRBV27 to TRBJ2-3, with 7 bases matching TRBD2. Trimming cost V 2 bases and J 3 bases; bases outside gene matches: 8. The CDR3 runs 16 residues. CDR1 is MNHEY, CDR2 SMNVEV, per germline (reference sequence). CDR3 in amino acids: CASSLEGRGDTDTQYF. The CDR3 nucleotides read TGTGCCAGCAGTTTAGAGGGCCGGGGGGATACAGATACGCAGTATTTT.

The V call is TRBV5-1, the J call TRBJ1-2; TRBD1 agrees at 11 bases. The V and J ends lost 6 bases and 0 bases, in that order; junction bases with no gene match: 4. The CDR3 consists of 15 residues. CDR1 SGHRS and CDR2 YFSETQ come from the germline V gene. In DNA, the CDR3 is TGCGCCAGCACTGGACAGGGGGCTTCTAACTATGGCTACACCTTC. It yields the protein CASTGQGASNYGYTF.

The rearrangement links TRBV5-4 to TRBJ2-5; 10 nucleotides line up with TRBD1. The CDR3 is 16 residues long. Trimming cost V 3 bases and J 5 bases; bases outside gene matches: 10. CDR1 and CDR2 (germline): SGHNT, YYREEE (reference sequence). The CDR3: CASSWGGTGVSETQYF. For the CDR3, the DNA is TGTGCCAGCAGCTGGGGGGGGACAGGGGTTTCGGAGACCCAGTACTTC.

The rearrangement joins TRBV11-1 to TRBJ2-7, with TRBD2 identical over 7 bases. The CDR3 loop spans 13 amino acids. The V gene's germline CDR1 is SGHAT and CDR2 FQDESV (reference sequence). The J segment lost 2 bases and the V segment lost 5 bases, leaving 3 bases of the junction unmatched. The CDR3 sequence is CASSAGTTYEQYF. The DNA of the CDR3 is TGTGCCAGCAGCGCCGGGACTACCTACGAGCAGTACTTC.

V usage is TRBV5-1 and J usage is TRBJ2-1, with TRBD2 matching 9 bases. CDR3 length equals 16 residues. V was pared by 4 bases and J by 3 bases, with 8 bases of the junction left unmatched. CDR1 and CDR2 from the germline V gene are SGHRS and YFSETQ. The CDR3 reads CASSLLAGASYNEQFF. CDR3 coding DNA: TGCGCCAGCAGCCTTTTAGCGGGGGCGAGCTACAATGAGCAGTTCTTC.

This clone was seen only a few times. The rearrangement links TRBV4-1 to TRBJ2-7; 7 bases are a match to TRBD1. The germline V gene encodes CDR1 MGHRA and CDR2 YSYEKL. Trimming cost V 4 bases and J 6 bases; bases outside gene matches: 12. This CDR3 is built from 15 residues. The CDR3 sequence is CASSRRLDRVSEQYF. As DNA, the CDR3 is TGCGCCAGCAGCCGCCGTTTAGACAGGGTGAGCGAGCAGTACTTC.

This CDR3 is CASSTGGTGETQYF. The CDR3 coding sequence is TGTGCCAGTTCTACAGGGGGAACAGGGGAGACCCAGTACTTC. The chain is built from TRBV19 and TRBJ2-5, with 8 bases lining up with TRBD1. V lost 8 bases, J lost 5 bases, and 10 bases stayed unmatched. The length of the CDR3 is 14 residues. The germline gives CDR1 LNHDA, CDR2 SQIVND (reference sequence).

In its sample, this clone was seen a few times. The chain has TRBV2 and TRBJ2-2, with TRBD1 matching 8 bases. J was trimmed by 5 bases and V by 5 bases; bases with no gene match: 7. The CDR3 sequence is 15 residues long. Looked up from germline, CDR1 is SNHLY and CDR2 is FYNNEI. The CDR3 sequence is CASSPRTGRTGELFF. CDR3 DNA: TGTGCCAGCAGTCCCAGGACAGGGCGGACCGGGGAGCTGTTTTTT.

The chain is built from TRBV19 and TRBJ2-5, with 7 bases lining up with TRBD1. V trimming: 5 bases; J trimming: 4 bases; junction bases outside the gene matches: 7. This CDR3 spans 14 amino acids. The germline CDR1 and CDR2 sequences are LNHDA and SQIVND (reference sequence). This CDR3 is CASSPSGTAETQYF. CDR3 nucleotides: TGTGCCAGTAGTCCCTCCGGGACAGCAGAGACCCAGTACTTC.

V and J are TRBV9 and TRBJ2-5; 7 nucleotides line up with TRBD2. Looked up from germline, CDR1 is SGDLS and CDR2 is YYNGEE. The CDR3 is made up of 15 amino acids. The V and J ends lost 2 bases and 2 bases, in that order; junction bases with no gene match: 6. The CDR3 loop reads CASSVRAGVQETQYF. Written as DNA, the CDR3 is TGTGCCAGCAGCGTGAGGGCGGGGGTTCAAGAGACCCAGTACTTC.

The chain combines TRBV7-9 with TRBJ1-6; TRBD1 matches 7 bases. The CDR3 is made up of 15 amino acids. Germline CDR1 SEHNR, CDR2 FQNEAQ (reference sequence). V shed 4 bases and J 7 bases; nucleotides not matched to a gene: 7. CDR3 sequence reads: CASSSSGTANSPLHF. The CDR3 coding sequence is TGTGCCAGCAGCTCCTCCGGGACAGCGAATTCACCCCTCCACTTT.

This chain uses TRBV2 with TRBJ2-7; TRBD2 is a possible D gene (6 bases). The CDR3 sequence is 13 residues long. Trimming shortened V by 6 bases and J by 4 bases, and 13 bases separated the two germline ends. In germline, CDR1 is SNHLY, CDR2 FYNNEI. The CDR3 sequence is CASRQTGEYEQYF. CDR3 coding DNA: TGTGCCAGCAGACAAACGGGGGAGTACGAGCAGTACTTC.

The CDR3 DNA is TGTGCCAGCAGCCCCGGACTCGCTGAAGAGACCCAGTACTTC. Translated: CASSPGLAEETQYF. V is TRBV6-6 and J is TRBJ2-5, with D possibly TRBD2 on 5 matching bases. Between the trimmed V and J ends, which lost 6 bases and 3 bases, there was a span of 14 bases. In germline, CDR1 is MNHNY, CDR2 SVGAGI (reference sequence). This CDR3 region has 14 residues.

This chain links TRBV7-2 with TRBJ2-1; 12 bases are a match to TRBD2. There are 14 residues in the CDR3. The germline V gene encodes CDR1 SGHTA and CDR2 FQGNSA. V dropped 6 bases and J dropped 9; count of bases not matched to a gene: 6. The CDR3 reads CASRLAGGYGEQFF. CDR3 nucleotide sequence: TGTGCCAGCAGGCTAGCGGGGGGGTATGGTGAGCAGTTCTTC.

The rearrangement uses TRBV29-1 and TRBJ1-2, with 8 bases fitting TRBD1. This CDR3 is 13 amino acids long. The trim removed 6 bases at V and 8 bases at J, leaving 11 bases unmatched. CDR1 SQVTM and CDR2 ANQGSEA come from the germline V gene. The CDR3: CSVIQGVQGGYTF. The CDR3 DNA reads TGCAGCGTAATACAGGGGGTTCAAGGAGGCTACACCTTC.

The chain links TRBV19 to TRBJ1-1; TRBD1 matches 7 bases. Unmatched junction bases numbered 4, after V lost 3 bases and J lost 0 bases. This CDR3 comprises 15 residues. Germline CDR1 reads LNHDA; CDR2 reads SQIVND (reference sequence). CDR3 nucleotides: TGTGCCAGTAGTATTAGAAGGGGGCTGAACACTGAAGCTTTCTTT. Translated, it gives CASSIRRGLNTEAFF.

The CDR3 DNA follows: TGTGCCAGCAGTTCCCCTAGCGGGGTTGGTGGCTACACCTTC. Residues: CASSSPSGVGGYTF. The chain links TRBV28 to TRBJ1-2; D is ambiguous. Trimming shortened V by 4 bases and J by 7 bases, and 16 bases separated the two germline ends. Germline V gene sequence: CDR1 MDHEN, CDR2 SYDVKM. The CDR3 sequence is 14 residues long.

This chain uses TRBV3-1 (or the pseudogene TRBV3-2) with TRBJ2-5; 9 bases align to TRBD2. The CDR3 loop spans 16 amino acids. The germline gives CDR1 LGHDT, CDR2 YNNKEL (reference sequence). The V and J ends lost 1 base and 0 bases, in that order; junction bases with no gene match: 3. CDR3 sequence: CASSQGLAGNQETQYF. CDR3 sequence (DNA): TGTGCCAGCAGCCAAGGGCTAGCGGGGAACCAAGAGACCCAGTACTTC.

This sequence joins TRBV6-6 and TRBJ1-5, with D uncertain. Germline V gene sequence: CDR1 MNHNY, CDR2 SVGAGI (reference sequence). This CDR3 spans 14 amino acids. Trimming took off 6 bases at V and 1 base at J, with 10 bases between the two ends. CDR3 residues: CASRPGGSNQPQHF. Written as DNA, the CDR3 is TGTGCCAGCAGGCCGGGAGGGAGCAATCAGCCCCAGCATTTT.

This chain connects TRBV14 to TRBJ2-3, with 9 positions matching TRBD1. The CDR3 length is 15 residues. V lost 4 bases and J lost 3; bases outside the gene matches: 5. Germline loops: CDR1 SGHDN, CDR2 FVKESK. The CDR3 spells CASSLTGGATDTQYF. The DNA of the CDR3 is TGTGCCAGCAGCCTTACAGGGGGCGCGACAGATACGCAGTATTTT.

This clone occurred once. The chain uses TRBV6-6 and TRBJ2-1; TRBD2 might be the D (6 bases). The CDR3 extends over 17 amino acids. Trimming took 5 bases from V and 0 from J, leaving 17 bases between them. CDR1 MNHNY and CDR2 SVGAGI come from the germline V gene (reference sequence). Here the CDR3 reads CASSPGLAKSSYNEQFF. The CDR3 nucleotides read TGTGCCAGCAGTCCCGGTCTAGCGAAGTCCTCCTACAATGAGCAGTTCTTC.

CDR3 DNA sequence: TGTGCCATACTGACAGAGAGCTACGAGCAGTACTTC. This gives the protein CAILTESYEQYF. The gene calls are TRBV7-8 and TRBJ2-7, with a tentative D call TRBD1 (5 bases). This CDR3 has 12 amino acids. The V and J ends lost 10 bases and 3 bases respectively, with 13 bases between them. The germline V gene encodes CDR1 SGHVS and CDR2 FQNEAQ.

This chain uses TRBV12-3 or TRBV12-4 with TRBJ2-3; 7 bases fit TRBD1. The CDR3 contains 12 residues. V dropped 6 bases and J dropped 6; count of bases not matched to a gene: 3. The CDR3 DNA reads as TGTGCCAGCAGGGGGACAGTTGATACGCAGTATTTT. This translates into CASRGTVDTQYF.

CDR3 sequence reads: CASSVATDTQYF. DNA of the CDR3: TGTGCCAGCTCGGTCGCGACAGATACGCAGTATTTT. The rearrangement uses TRBV2 and TRBJ2-3, with no clear D. CDR3 length equals 12 residues. V lost 8 bases to trimming and J lost 3 bases, with 9 bases between them. In germline, CDR1 is SNHLY, CDR2 FYNNEI.